This T cell receptor beta chain originates from a study of T cells after posttransplantation cyclophosphamide. CDR3 length: 17 amino acids. The V gene end was trimmed by 2 bases and the J gene end by 4 bases; junction bases not matched to a gene: 10. The V gene's germline CDR1 is SGHRS and CDR2 YFSETQ. Sequencing used immunoSEQ multiplex PCR; TCRdb keeps in-frame clones, though not all of them. The sample lists about 17,000 clones; 85% were seen once. Control samples came 1 year after myeloablative marrow transplants with methotrexate plus calcineurin inhibitor. This material consisted of PBMCs, taken after allogeneic stem cell transplant with calcineurin inhibitor and methotrexate. The J gene is TRBJ2-2, the V gene TRBV5-1; 8 bases line up with TRBD2. The receptor's source is a female patient aged 18 to 29 who received an allogeneic stem cell transplant from an unrelated donor, was CMV-positive, and had acute and chronic GVHD. The graft donor may have given rise to some T cells. The CDR3 spells CASSFGLLAGTTGELFF. DNA of the CDR3: TGCGCCAGCAGCTTCGGATTATTAGCGGGGACCACCGGGGAGCTGTTTTTT.